This T cell receptor (beta chain) was recovered during a study of blood T cell repertoires in COVID-19. Data came from immunoSEQ multiplex PCR; TCRdb stores just in-frame clones and leaves some out. The table shows about 64,000 clones, with roughly 82% occurring only once. The germline CDR1 and CDR2 sequences are SEHNR and FQNEAQ (reference sequence). CDR3 length: 14 amino acids. V lost 8 bases, J lost 4 bases, and 7 bases stayed unmatched. Sequencing was performed on peripheral blood. V gene TRBV7-9 combines with J gene TRBJ2-2, with 7 positions matching TRBD1. The sequence was obtained from a human donor in a cohort sampled during active COVID-19. The CDR3 DNA is TGTGCCAGCCCTACAGGGGTCGGCACCGGGGAGCTGTTTTTT. It specifies CASPTGVGTGELFF.